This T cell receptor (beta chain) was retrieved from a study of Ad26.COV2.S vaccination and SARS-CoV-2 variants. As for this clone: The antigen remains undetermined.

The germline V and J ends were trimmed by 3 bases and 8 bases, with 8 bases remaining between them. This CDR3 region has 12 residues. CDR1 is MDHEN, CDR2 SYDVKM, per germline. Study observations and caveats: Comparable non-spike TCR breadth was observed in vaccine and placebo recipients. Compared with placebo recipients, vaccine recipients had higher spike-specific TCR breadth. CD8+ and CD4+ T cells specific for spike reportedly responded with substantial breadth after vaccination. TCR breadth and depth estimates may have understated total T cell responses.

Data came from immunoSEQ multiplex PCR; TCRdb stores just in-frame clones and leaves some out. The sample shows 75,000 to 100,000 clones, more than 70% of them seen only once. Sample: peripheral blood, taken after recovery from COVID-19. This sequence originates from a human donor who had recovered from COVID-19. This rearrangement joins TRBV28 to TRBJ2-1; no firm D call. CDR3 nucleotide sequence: TGTGCCAGCAGTTTTGGGGTATATGAGCAGTTCTTC. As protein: CASSFGVYEQFF.